Sequencing of this T cell receptor beta chain was carried out in a study of T-cell memory formation after mild COVID-19. Study results and limitations: Certain responding clones were present in pre-infection memory, suggesting participation of cross-reactive memory.

This clonotype was seen more than once but under ten times. No antigen is known for it. Constant-segment primers served in 5'RACE that generated TCR alpha and TCR beta cDNA libraries bearing sample barcodes and UMIs. MiXCR, run by TCRdb on the 5' RACE reads, gives a single entry per CDR3 protein. The sample has approximately 290,000 distinct CDR3 sequences; roughly 8.2% are singletons. This TCR was sampled from a man aged 18 to 29 who had mild COVID-19 (a few samples of this study predate the infection). Cell type and time point are not known. Sequencing was carried out using PBMCs or a T cell subset sorted from them (not recorded which).

The CDR3 region is CASSSPGRDTQYF. The CDR3 bases are TGTGCCAGCAGCTCCCCGGGGCGCGATACGCAGTATTTT. The gene calls are TRBV5-4 and TRBJ2-3; possibly TRBD1 or TRBD2 for D (5 bases each). The CDR3 is made up of 13 amino acids. The V end lost 3 bases, the J end lost 6 bases, and 11 bases lay between the germline ends. Germline assignment: CDR1 SGHNT and CDR2 YYREEE (reference sequence).